This record concerns one T cell receptor (beta chain) sequence. Its cognate antigen is unknown. TCRdb ran MiXCR on the RT-PCR reads and lists one entry per CDR3 protein. The sample contains approximately 680,000 distinct CDR3 sequences, approximately 15% of which appear only once. The CDR3 is 17 amino acids. The germline gives CDR1 SGHRS, CDR2 YFSETQ. Trimming took 4 bases from V and 1 from J, leaving 17 bases between them. This entry is derived from a study of response to subunit inactivated influenza vaccine. Study findings and constraints: A suggestion made by the authors is that each seasonal influenza vaccination recruits few new T cells.

The V gene is TRBV5-1, the J gene TRBJ2-2, with D perhaps TRBD1 (5 bases). Specimen: PBMCs from blood, collected approximately 13 days after vaccination. The TCR was taken from a middle-aged man who received an inactivated influenza vaccine. Here the CDR3 DNA reads TGCGCCAGCAGCGACAGTCCCATCCCTGGGAACACCGGGGAGCTGTTTTTT. Protein product: CASSDSPIPGNTGELFF.